Following are 22 T cell receptor beta chains from one sample sequenced in a study of cytomegalovirus exposure and HLA in healthy donors. PCR amplification relied on 60 Vbeta primers (plus 13 Jbeta primers). TCRdb's copy holds only in-frame clones and misses some; the assay was immunoSEQ multiplex PCR. The data hold around 68,000 clones, with approximately 83% observed a single time. The specimen sequenced was PBMCs. The source is a female donor in good health and CMV-seronegative.

The CDR3 DNA reads as TGTGCCAGCTCACGAGGACTAACCTCCTACGAGCAGTACTTC. Amino acids: CASSRGLTSYEQYF. V and J are TRBV18 and TRBJ2-7; a possible D gene is TRBD2 (6 bases). Germline lookup yields CDR1 KGHSH and CDR2 LQKENI. CDR3 length equals 14 residues. V lost 4 bases and J 0 bases, leaving 10 bases between the germline ends.

The chain has TRBV11-1 and TRBJ2-7; 8 bases fit TRBD1. The V segment lost 4 bases and the J segment 4 bases; nucleotides outside the gene matches: 3. The CDR3 has 13 amino acids. Per germline, CDR1 SGHAT and CDR2 FQDESV (reference sequence). DNA of the CDR3: TGTGCCAGCAGCTCTAACAGGGGGTACGAGCAGTACTTC. It translates to CASSSNRGYEQYF.

The chain is built from TRBV5-4 and TRBJ1-1; 10 bases agree with TRBD1. This CDR3 region has 13 residues. V trimming: 3 bases; J trimming: 4 bases; junction bases outside the gene matches: 0. The germline V gene encodes CDR1 SGHNT and CDR2 YYREEE (reference sequence). CDR3 sequence (DNA): TGTGCCAGCAGCTGGGACAGGGGCACTGAAGCTTTCTTT. The encoded protein is CASSWDRGTEAFF.

V gene TRBV19 combines with J gene TRBJ2-3; no clear D. CDR1 and CDR2 from the germline V gene are LNHDA and SQIVND (reference sequence). The CDR3 is 14 amino acids. V was shortened by 5 bases and J by 0 bases, with 9 bases between the two germline ends. The chain's CDR3 is CASSSTASTDTQYF. Written as DNA, the CDR3 is TGTGCCAGTAGTTCCACTGCTAGCACAGATACGCAGTATTTT.

This chain uses TRBV19 with TRBJ1-5; possible D gene TRBD1, 6 bases. The germline V gene encodes CDR1 LNHDA and CDR2 SQIVND (reference sequence). Deletions cut 3 bases from V and 1 base from J, with 16 bases between. The CDR3 is 17 residues long. CDR3: CASSMGYLGQSNQPQHF. CDR3 bases: TGTGCCAGTAGTATGGGGTATCTCGGACAGAGCAATCAGCCCCAGCATTTT.

The chain recombines TRBV28 with TRBJ2-1, with 7 bases identical to TRBD1. CDR1 and CDR2 (germline): MDHEN, SYDVKM. V lost 7 bases, J lost 2 bases, and 5 bases stayed unmatched. The CDR3 totals 14 residues. CDR3 amino acids: CASTQTGTYNEQFF. For the CDR3, the DNA is TGTGCCAGCACCCAGACAGGGACCTACAATGAGCAGTTCTTC.

The rearrangement uses TRBV5-8 and TRBJ2-3, with 10 nucleotides matching TRBD2. Trimming at V came to 4 bases and at J to 1 base, leaving 3 bases not matched to a gene. CDR3 size: 15 residues. Germline CDR1 is SGHTS and CDR2 is YDEGEE. The CDR3 sequence is CASSAGTSGTDTQYF. The CDR3 region has the DNA TGTGCCAGCAGCGCCGGGACTAGCGGCACAGATACGCAGTATTTT.

The rearrangement joins TRBV30 to TRBJ2-1, with 7 nucleotides matching TRBD2. The CDR3 consists of 14 residues. The V gene end was trimmed by 2 bases and the J gene end by 3 bases; junction bases not matched to a gene: 4. Looked up from germline, CDR1 is GTSNPN and CDR2 is SVGIG (reference sequence). The CDR3 reads CAWSRAGLYNEQFF. CDR3 sequence (DNA): TGTGCCTGGAGTCGAGCGGGACTCTACAATGAGCAGTTCTTC.

This clone was seen only a few times. The gene calls are TRBV7-2 and TRBJ2-3; the match to TRBD2 covers 8 bases. This CDR3 is built from 14 residues. V lost 2 bases, J lost 5 bases, and 3 bases stayed unmatched. The germline CDR1 and CDR2 sequences are SGHTA and FQGNSA. CDR3 protein: CASSLSLAGDTQYF. CDR3 in DNA: TGTGCCAGCAGCTTATCGCTAGCGGGAGATACGCAGTATTTT.

CDR3 nucleotide sequence: TGTGCCAGTAGGGTGACAGGGCGTGAGACCCAGTACTTC. Translation: CASRVTGRETQYF. The J gene is TRBJ2-5, the V gene TRBV19; 7 positions match TRBD1. The V segment lost 6 bases and the J segment 5 bases; nucleotides outside the gene matches: 6. The CDR3 spans 13 residues. Germline V gene data show CDR1 as LNHDA and CDR2 as SQIVND (reference sequence).

This clone appeared a single time. V is TRBV30 and J is TRBJ2-7; tentatively, D is TRBD1 (5 bases). V lost 3 bases to trimming and J lost 0 bases, with 15 bases between them. Germline V gene lookup returns CDR1 GTSNPN and CDR2 SVGIG (reference sequence). The CDR3 is 15 amino acids. The CDR3 sequence: CAWRRQGASSYEQYF. The CDR3, as DNA: TGTGCCTGGAGGCGGCAGGGTGCGAGCTCCTACGAGCAGTACTTC.

V is TRBV18 and J is TRBJ1-4; the match to TRBD1 covers 8 bases. Germline-derived CDR1 and CDR2 are KGHSH and LQKENI. The length of the CDR3 is 15 residues. J lost 5 bases, V lost 2 bases, and 4 bases had no gene match. CDR3: CASSPDRGLNEKLFF. CDR3 DNA sequence: TGTGCCAGCTCACCAGACAGGGGTCTGAATGAAAAACTGTTTTTT.

This clone was counted once. The V gene is TRBV5-4, the J gene TRBJ2-7; 7 nucleotides match TRBD2. Germline V lookup: CDR1 SGHNT, CDR2 YYREEE (reference sequence). The CDR3 consists of 16 residues. After removal of 4 bases from V and 0 bases from J, the junction contained 10 bases not matched to a gene. As DNA, the CDR3 is TGTGCCAGCAGCCTGTCCCTAGCGGTGAGCTCCTACGAGCAGTACTTC. Its protein is CASSLSLAVSSYEQYF.

This rearrangement joins TRBV27 to TRBJ1-1; 8 bases line up with TRBD1. With 6 bases clipped from V and 1 base from J, the junction kept 7 bases outside the gene matches. The germline gives CDR1 MNHEY, CDR2 SMNVEV (reference sequence). This CDR3 contains 15 residues. The CDR3 loop is CASSPPGTGNTEAFF. The CDR3 nucleotides are TGTGCCAGCAGCCCCCCCGGGACAGGGAACACTGAAGCTTTCTTT.

The chain couples TRBV27 to TRBJ1-2, with D possibly being TRBD1 (6 bases). CDR1 is MNHEY and CDR2 is SMNVEV in the germline V gene (reference sequence). The CDR3 is made up of 11 amino acids. V lost 5 bases and J 6 bases, leaving 7 bases between the germline ends. The CDR3 here is CASSNRDGYTF. CDR3 nucleotide sequence: TGTGCCAGCAGTAACAGGGATGGCTACACCTTC.

This rearrangement joins TRBV30 to TRBJ2-3; tentative D call: TRBD2 (7 bases). CDR1 and CDR2 from the germline V gene are GTSNPN and SVGIG (reference sequence). CDR3 length: 15 residues. Trimming took 4 bases from V and 0 from J, leaving 14 bases between them. The CDR3 sequence is CAWNPGGSSTDTQYF. CDR3 in DNA: TGTGCCTGGAACCCGGGGGGCTCTAGCACAGATACGCAGTATTTT.

The V call is TRBV29-1, the J call TRBJ2-7; 12 nucleotides agree with TRBD1. The germline CDR1 and CDR2 sequences are SQVTM and ANQGSEA. The CDR3 sequence is 13 residues long. J lost 4 bases, V lost 4 bases, and 2 bases had no gene match. The CDR3 is CSVAGQGAYEQYF. DNA for the CDR3: TGCAGCGTTGCGGGACAGGGGGCTTACGAGCAGTACTTC.

The gene calls are TRBV4-3 and TRBJ2-1; 8 bases align to TRBD2. CDR3 size: 15 residues. V was clipped by 4 bases and J by 8 bases; unmatched bases: 10. Germline assignment: CDR1 LGHNA and CDR2 YSLEER. The CDR3 DNA reads TGCGCCAGCAGCCGCCACAGACGGGAGGGCGATGAGCAGTTCTTC. It codes for CASSRHRREGDEQFF.

The genes are TRBV7-6 and TRBJ1-4; possibly TRBD1 for D (6 bases). The ends were cut back, 2 bases at V and 5 bases at J, with 15 bases in the middle. CDR3 length: 16 amino acids. CDR1 SGHVS and CDR2 FNYEAQ come from the germline V gene. The CDR3 sequence is CASSLRSPGTNEKLFF. The CDR3 DNA follows: TGTGCCAGCAGCTTAAGGTCCCCAGGGACAAATGAAAAACTGTTTTTT.

The rearrangement links TRBV7-9 to TRBJ2-5, with TRBD1 identical over 8 bases. The CDR3 has 14 amino acids. With 5 bases clipped from V and 1 base from J, the junction kept 3 bases outside the gene matches. The germline CDR1 and CDR2 sequences are SEHNR and FQNEAQ (reference sequence). CDR3 DNA: TGTGCCAGCAGCCTACAGGGGGTCCAAGAGACCCAGTACTTC. Amino acids: CASSLQGVQETQYF.

This sequence joins TRBV7-9 and TRBJ2-7; TRBD2 might be the D (6 bases). V was shortened by 3 bases and J by 0 bases, with 15 bases between the two germline ends. The CDR3 spans 16 residues. In germline, CDR1 is SEHNR, CDR2 FQNEAQ (reference sequence). CDR3 residues: CASSFSQRVSSYEQYF. CDR3 coding DNA: TGTGCCAGCAGCTTTAGTCAGCGGGTTAGCTCCTACGAGCAGTACTTC.

V and J are TRBV10-3 and TRBJ2-1; 14 nucleotides match TRBD2. CDR3 length equals 19 residues. Trimming at V came to 4 bases and at J to 0 bases, leaving 8 bases not matched to a gene. Germline V lookup: CDR1 ENHRY, CDR2 SYGVKD. CDR3 DNA sequence: TGTGCCATCAGTGGAGGACTAGCGGGGGGATTAAGCTCCTACAATGAGCAGTTCTTC. Its translation is CAISGGLAGGLSSYNEQFF.